This record concerns one T cell receptor (beta chain) sequence. This clonotype was seen more than once but under ten times. Its antigen is currently not known. Within one base of it there is no much larger clone, and no base qualities were kept. This record belongs to a study of patients and donors after allogeneic stem cell transplantation (dated by TCRdb to 2018 to 2021). At the junction V is shortened by 1 base and J by 0 bases, with 9 bases in between. The CDR3 measures 15 amino acids from cysteine to phenylalanine. Of the read, only the CDR3 DNA is kept; its 45 bases are in frame from base 1. Libraries came from RT-PCR. For sequencing, a NextSeq 550 was employed. TCRdb reprocessed the public reads (quality trimming at Q25 with fastp, clone calling with MiXCR) and kept in-frame beta chains. Here each entry gathers all rows of one CDR3 protein and keeps the most common genes and DNA. The sample profile shows around 200,000 distinct CDR3 sequences; about 38% of them were found once. The top ten constitute approximately 10% of the sample.

The receptor comes from a human donor who was either an allogeneic HSCT recipient or a stem cell or donor lymphocyte infusion donor (not recorded which). It is not recorded whose cells these are; they may come from a transplant donor. The sequence joins TRBV12-3 or TRBV12-4 to TRBJ1-1; the D gene cannot be named for sure. Sequenced material: blood, either unsorted or a sorted T cell fraction (not recorded which). The DNA sequence is TGTGCCAGCAGTTTAGGCGGGCTCATGAACACTGAAGCTTTCTTT. Protein translation: CASSLGGLMNTEAFF.